Shown below are 11 T cell receptor beta chains from a single sample sequenced in a study of blood T cell repertoires in COVID-19. Repertoires were generated with immunoSEQ multiplex PCR, while TCRdb's copy carries only in-frame clones and drops some. The sample yields about 210,000 clones, about 83% seen once. Sample: peripheral blood. The receptors stem from a woman aged 40-49 years with active or convalescent COVID-19.

The chain combines TRBV27 with TRBJ2-3; D remains unclear. CDR3 size: 16 residues. Trimming stripped 5 bases from V and 1 base from J, with 16 bases between. Germline lookup yields CDR1 MNHEY and CDR2 SMNVEV (reference sequence). The CDR3 spells CASSNVWRDRTDTQYF. CDR3 DNA: TGTGCCAGCAGTAATGTATGGAGAGACCGCACAGATACGCAGTATTTT.

The chain recombines TRBV4-3 with TRBJ2-3, with TRBD2 identical over 7 bases. There are 17 residues in the CDR3. With 1 base clipped from V and 3 bases from J, the junction kept 10 bases outside the gene matches. CDR1 is LGHNA, CDR2 YSLEER, per germline. The CDR3 DNA reads TGCGCCAGCAGCCAAGGATTTTGGAGCGGGGAAACAGATACGCAGTATTTT. Its protein is CASSQGFWSGETDTQYF.

The CDR3 is CAISLNRGQRNTEAFF. The CDR3 DNA reads TGTGCCATCAGTTTAAACAGGGGGCAGAGGAACACTGAAGCTTTCTTT. The chain recombines TRBV10-3 with TRBJ1-1; TRBD1 matches 9 bases. V trimming: 5 bases; J trimming: 1 base; junction bases outside the gene matches: 8. Germline CDR1 and CDR2: ENHRY and SYGVKD. The CDR3 runs 16 residues.

V and J are TRBV6-4 and TRBJ2-5, with unresolved D. The CDR3 runs to 13 residues. Germline CDR1 reads MRHNA; CDR2 reads SNTAGT. The V end lost 5 bases, the J end lost 3 bases, and 10 bases lay between the germline ends. The CDR3 here is CASSRHGKETQYF. The CDR3 region has the DNA TGTGCCAGCAGTAGACACGGAAAAGAGACCCAGTACTTC.

CDR3 sequence (DNA): TGTGCCAGCAGCTTCGGGACAGGCAATGGCTACACCTTC. It is translated as CASSFGTGNGYTF. This sequence joins TRBV7-9 and TRBJ1-2, with TRBD1 identical over 8 bases. V lost 3 bases, J lost 6 bases, and 3 bases stayed unmatched. Germline values: CDR1 SEHNR, CDR2 FQNEAQ (reference sequence). This CDR3 region has 13 residues.

The DNA for the CDR3 is TGTGCCAGCAGTTTATTCTCTGGAGGCTACGAGCAGTACTTC. Translating gives CASSLFSGGYEQYF. The chain employs TRBV28 and TRBJ2-7; a possible D gene is TRBD2 (5 bases). V was pared by 1 base and J by 3 bases, with 10 bases between. Germline lookup yields CDR1 MDHEN and CDR2 SYDVKM. The length of the CDR3 is 14 residues.

The chain is built from TRBV5-1 and TRBJ2-2, with 9 bases identical to TRBD1. This CDR3 comprises 17 residues. CDR1 and CDR2 from the germline V gene are SGHRS and YFSETQ. The J segment lost 7 bases and the V segment lost 3 bases, leaving 13 bases of the junction unmatched. The CDR3 spells CASSWGTRDREDGELFF. The CDR3 DNA reads TGCGCCAGCAGCTGGGGGACTCGGGACAGGGAGGACGGGGAGCTGTTTTTT.

V is TRBV27 and J is TRBJ1-5; weak D call: TRBD1 (6 bases). Trimming stripped 2 bases from V and 3 bases from J, with 11 bases between. Germline V gene lookup returns CDR1 MNHEY and CDR2 SMNVEV (reference sequence). CDR3 length equals 15 residues. The CDR3 region is CASSLQGINNQPQHF. The CDR3 DNA follows: TGTGCCAGCAGTTTACAGGGGATCAACAATCAGCCCCAGCATTTT.

The chain joins TRBV7-3 to TRBJ2-5; D remains unclear. CDR1 is SGHTA, CDR2 FQGTGA, per germline. Trimming left V 4 bases short and J 5 bases short, with 8 bases between. This CDR3 comprises 12 residues. The CDR3 spells CASSYTGETQYF. CDR3 sequence (DNA): TGTGCCAGCAGCTACACGGGTGAGACCCAGTACTTC. Full variable domain (rest looked up from reference TRBV7-3 and TRBJ2-5): GAGVSQTPSNKVTEKGKYVELRCDPISGHTALYWYRQSLGQGPEFLIYFQGTGAADDSGLPNDRFFAVRPEGSVSTLKIQRTERGDSAVYLCASSYTGETQYFGPGTRLLVL.

The V gene is TRBV2, the J gene TRBJ2-2; 7 nucleotides align to TRBD2. Per germline, CDR1 SNHLY and CDR2 FYNNEI. With V trimmed by 4 bases and J by 5 bases, 4 bases remained unmatched. This CDR3 region has 14 residues. CDR3 sequence reads: CASSVRAGTGELFF. CDR3 nucleotides: TGTGCCAGCAGTGTAAGAGCGGGGACCGGGGAGCTGTTTTTT.

V gene TRBV3-1 (or the pseudogene TRBV3-2) combines with J gene TRBJ1-5; 8 bases agree with TRBD1. The CDR3 totals 15 residues. V shed 5 bases and J 7 bases; nucleotides not matched to a gene: 10. Looked up from germline, CDR1 is LGHDT and CDR2 is YNNKEL (reference sequence). The CDR3 spells CASSNGQGPEQPQHF. The CDR3, as DNA: TGTGCCAGCAGCAACGGACAGGGTCCCGAACAGCCCCAGCATTTT.